Presented here are 22 T cell receptor beta chains from one specimen sequenced in a study of shared clonotypes between healthy human individuals. The data were produced by immunoSEQ multiplex PCR, yet TCRdb's version contains in-frame clones alone and is incomplete. This sample yields about 1 million clones, of which 65% to 80% are seen a single time; approximately 1.5% belongs to the top ten. Sequenced material: memory CD4+ T cells sorted from blood. Stated subset: CD45RA-negative fraction. Receptors were obtained from a man aged 18-30 years in good health.

The chain carries TRBV6-6 and TRBJ1-4; no definite D call. In germline, CDR1 is MNHNY, CDR2 SVGAGI (reference sequence). The CDR3 totals 13 residues. Trimming took 3 bases from V and 8 from J, leaving 10 bases between them. This CDR3 reads CASSYDRREKLFF. The DNA of the CDR3 is TGTGCCAGCAGTTATGACCGAAGGGAAAAACTGTTTTTT.

This clone has a handful of counts. CDR3 residues: CASSLTGDYNEQFF. Written as DNA, the CDR3 is TGTGCCAGCAGCTTAACGGGAGACTACAATGAGCAGTTCTTC. The chain couples TRBV7-9 to TRBJ2-1, with D maybe TRBD2 (6 bases). Germline CDR1 is SEHNR and CDR2 is FQNEAQ (reference sequence). Trimming left V 2 bases short and J 3 bases short, with 8 bases between. There are 14 residues in the CDR3.

The chain uses TRBV4-2 and TRBJ1-4; D call uncertain. With 1 base removed from V and 8 bases from J, the gap between germline ends came to 11 bases. Per germline, CDR1 LGHNA and CDR2 YNFKEQ. CDR3 length: 14 amino acids. CDR3: CASSQGVLGEKLFF. The CDR3, as DNA: TGTGCCAGCAGCCAAGGGGTCTTGGGGGAAAAACTGTTTTTT.

The chain has TRBV4-1 and TRBJ2-5; no firm D call. The CDR3 consists of 14 residues. Trimming took 2 bases from V and 4 from J, leaving 11 bases between them. CDR1 and CDR2 from the germline V gene are MGHRA and YSYEKL. The CDR3 reads CASSQLGIIETQYF. The CDR3 DNA is TGCGCCAGCAGCCAACTGGGAATAATAGAGACCCAGTACTTC.

Details on this clone: A far larger clone is one base from this, pointing to a likely read error. Other DNA sequences in this sample translate to the same CDR3. This chain links TRBV10-3 with TRBJ2-1, with D possibly TRBD1 on 6 matching bases. Germline V CDR1 and CDR2: ENHRY, SYGVKD. The CDR3 runs to 14 residues. Trimming shortened V by 10 bases and J by 0 bases, and 13 bases separated the two germline ends. CDR3 DNA sequence: TGTGCCACCGAAGGGACATCCTCCTACAATGAGCAGTTCTTC. It encodes CATEGTSSYNEQFF.

The rearrangement uses TRBV11-2 and TRBJ1-2, with unresolved D. Germline loops: CDR1 SGHAT, CDR2 FQNNGV. The CDR3 length is 13 residues. V gave up 5 bases and J gave up 4 bases, with 11 bases separating them. As DNA, the CDR3 is TGTGCCAGCAGCCGAGAGCGAAGCTATGGCTACACCTTC. This encodes CASSRERSYGYTF.

V and J are TRBV27 and TRBJ2-2; TRBD1 matches at 9 bases. This CDR3 region has 18 residues. The ends lost 3 bases at V and 6 bases at J; junction bases unmatched: 14. Germline V gene lookup returns CDR1 MNHEY and CDR2 SMNVEV (reference sequence). The CDR3, as DNA: TGTGCCAGCAGTTTTCAAGGACAGGGGATTAAAGAGGCCGGGGAGCTGTTTTTT. Its translation is CASSFQGQGIKEAGELFF.

This chain connects TRBV18 to TRBJ2-6, with 7 bases identical to TRBD1. V lost 4 bases and J lost 4; bases outside the gene matches: 4. This CDR3 region has 15 residues. Germline lookup yields CDR1 KGHSH and CDR2 LQKENI. Written as DNA, the CDR3 is TGTGCCAGCTCACTGACAGGGATCGGGGCCAACGTCCTGACTTTC. Amino acid sequence: CASSLTGIGANVLTF. Full variable domain (outside the CDR3, taken from reference TRBV18 and TRBJ2-6): NAGVMQNPRHLVRRRGQEARLRCSPMKGHSHVYWYRQLPEEGLKFMVYLQKENIIDESGMPKERFSAEFPKEGPSILRIQQVVRGDSAAYFCASSLTGIGANVLTFGAGSRLTVL.

The chain links TRBV9 to TRBJ1-3; D gene uncertain. Trimming took 0 bases from V and 13 from J, leaving 14 bases between them. The CDR3 has 13 amino acids. CDR1 and CDR2 (germline): SGDLS, YYNGEE. The CDR3 reads CASSVGGGDSIYF. The CDR3 bases are TGTGCCAGCAGCGTAGGAGGAGGAGACTCAATATATTTT.

This rearrangement joins TRBV5-1 to TRBJ2-5, with 9 bases matching TRBD2. CDR1 is SGHRS, CDR2 YFSETQ, per germline. V lost 5 bases and J lost 5; bases outside the gene matches: 10. There are 15 residues in the CDR3. CDR3 bases: TGCGCCAGCAGGTTAGCGGGGGTCAAGGGGGAGACCCAGTACTTC. Its protein is CASRLAGVKGETQYF.

Regarding this clone: The same CDR3 is also encoded by other DNA sequences in this sample. The chain uses TRBV28 and TRBJ1-2; unclear D gene. The CDR3 sequence is 13 residues long. The ends were cut back, 5 bases at V and 5 bases at J, with 12 bases in the middle. CDR1 and CDR2 (germline): MDHEN, SYDVKM. CDR3 amino acids: CASSPGPYYGYTF. Here the CDR3 DNA reads TGTGCCAGCAGTCCCGGACCTTATTATGGCTACACCTTC.

As concerns this clone: A much more abundant neighbour one base away suggests this may be a read error. Other nucleotide sequences from this sample produce the same CDR3. The chain is built from TRBV9 and TRBJ1-2; perhaps TRBD1 as D (5 bases). The ends were cut back, 0 bases at V and 3 bases at J, with 9 bases in the middle. The germline gives CDR1 SGDLS, CDR2 YYNGEE. The length of the CDR3 is 14 residues. In DNA form, the CDR3 reads TGTGCCAGCAGCGTAGGCGGAGGGGACTATGGCTACACCTTC. Its translation is CASSVGGGDYGYTF.

The chain links TRBV7-2 to TRBJ2-7; TRBD2 aligns across 11 bases. Germline CDR1 and CDR2: SGHTA and FQGNSA. The length of the CDR3 is 16 residues. The trim removed 4 bases at V and 2 bases at J, leaving 7 bases unmatched. CDR3 in amino acids: CASSSGLAGITYEQYF. DNA of the CDR3: TGTGCCAGCAGCTCCGGACTAGCGGGTATCACCTACGAGCAGTACTTC.

This clone was seen once. The V gene is TRBV11-2, the J gene TRBJ1-1; D is uncertain. The CDR3 runs to 14 residues. V dropped 1 base and J dropped 1 base, with 7 bases sitting between them. CDR1 is SGHAT, CDR2 FQNNGV, per germline. The CDR3 spells CASSLVASNTEAFF. CDR3 DNA sequence: TGTGCCAGCAGCTTAGTAGCCTCGAACACTGAAGCTTTCTTT.

Regarding this clone: The junction differs from germline at one of its ends, possibly a read error. The gene calls are TRBV18 and TRBJ2-7; TRBD1 agrees at 12 bases. The CDR3 consists of 15 residues. Germline loops: CDR1 KGHSH, CDR2 LQKENI. DNA for the CDR3: TGTGCCAGCTCACCACCAGGCATTTCGGGGACAGGGGGCCACTTC. Amino acid sequence: CASSPPGISGTGGHF.

The chain recombines TRBV18 with TRBJ2-2; weak D call: TRBD2 (5 bases). The CDR3 is 13 residues long. Looked up from germline, CDR1 is KGHSH and CDR2 is LQKENI. Trimming pared 5 bases from V and 6 bases from J, leaving 10 bases between. CDR3 DNA sequence: TGTGCCAGCTCAGGACTCGCCGCCGGGGAGCTGTTTTTT. Protein product: CASSGLAAGELFF. The whole variable domain, filled in from reference TRBV18 and TRBJ2-2, reads NAGVMQNPRHLVRRRGQEARLRCSPMKGHSHVYWYRQLPEEGLKFMVYLQKENIIDESGMPKERFSAEFPKEGPSILRIQQVVRGDSAAYFCASSGLAAGELFFGEGSRLTVL.

The chain employs TRBV6-6 and TRBJ1-1; a possible D gene is TRBD1 (5 bases). The germline V gene has CDR1 MNHNY and CDR2 SVGAGI (reference sequence). The V and J ends lost 9 bases and 3 bases respectively, with 17 bases between them. This CDR3 region has 14 residues. CDR3 coding DNA: TGTGCCAGTTCGCGCGCGGGGGGATACACTGAAGCTTTCTTT. Translated: CASSRAGGYTEAFF.

This chain links TRBV7-2 with TRBJ2-3, with D perhaps given as TRBD1 or TRBD2 (5 bases each). Germline V gene data show CDR1 as SGHTA and CDR2 as FQGNSA. V was cut by 3 bases and J by 6 bases, with 10 bases left in between. CDR3 size: 13 residues. DNA for the CDR3: TGTGCCAGCAGCTTCCACTGGGGGGATACGCAGTATTTT. Its translation: CASSFHWGDTQYF. The full variable domain, in which reference TRBV7-2 and TRBJ2-3 provide the parts outside the CDR3, is GAGVSQSPSNKVTEKGKDVELRCDPISGHTALYWYRQSLGQGLEFLIYFQGNSAPDKSGLPSDRFSAERTGGSVSTLTIQRTQQEDSAVYLCASSFHWGDTQYFGPGTRLTVL.

The rearrangement links TRBV27 to TRBJ1-5; D ambiguous. V was clipped by 2 bases and J by 2 bases, with 7 bases between them. Germline V gives CDR1 MNHEY, CDR2 SMNVEV (reference sequence). The CDR3 is made up of 14 amino acids. The CDR3 protein is CASSLGRGNQPQHF. The DNA of the CDR3 is TGTGCCAGCAGTTTAGGGCGAGGCAATCAGCCCCAGCATTTT.

The V and J genes are TRBV5-6 and TRBJ1-4, with D possibly TRBD1 on 6 matching bases. CDR1 and CDR2 from the germline V gene are SGHDT and YYEEEE. This CDR3 spans 15 amino acids. V gave up 3 bases and J gave up 3 bases, with 12 bases separating them. The chain's CDR3 is CASSSTGSANEKLFF. The CDR3 nucleotides read TGTGCCAGCAGCTCCACAGGGTCGGCTAATGAAAAACTGTTTTTT.

This clone was recorded at least ten times. The V gene is TRBV5-8, the J gene TRBJ1-5; TRBD1 agrees at 7 bases. The CDR3 extends over 15 amino acids. The J segment lost 6 bases and the V segment lost 4 bases, leaving 10 bases of the junction unmatched. Germline CDR1 SGHTS, CDR2 YDEGEE. In DNA, the CDR3 is TGTGCCAGCAGCCTCCGGAGGGCAGGGGGTCAGCCCCAGCATTTT. Its protein product is CASSLRRAGGQPQHF.

The chain couples TRBV20-1 to TRBJ2-7; D is uncertain. The V gene lost 8 bases and the J gene lost 1 base, with 9 bases spanning the gap. This CDR3 comprises 11 residues. Germline V gene lookup returns CDR1 DFQATT and CDR2 SNEGSKA (reference sequence). The CDR3 protein is CSLLGSYEQYF. CDR3 sequence (DNA): TGCAGTCTCCTAGGGTCCTACGAGCAGTACTTC.